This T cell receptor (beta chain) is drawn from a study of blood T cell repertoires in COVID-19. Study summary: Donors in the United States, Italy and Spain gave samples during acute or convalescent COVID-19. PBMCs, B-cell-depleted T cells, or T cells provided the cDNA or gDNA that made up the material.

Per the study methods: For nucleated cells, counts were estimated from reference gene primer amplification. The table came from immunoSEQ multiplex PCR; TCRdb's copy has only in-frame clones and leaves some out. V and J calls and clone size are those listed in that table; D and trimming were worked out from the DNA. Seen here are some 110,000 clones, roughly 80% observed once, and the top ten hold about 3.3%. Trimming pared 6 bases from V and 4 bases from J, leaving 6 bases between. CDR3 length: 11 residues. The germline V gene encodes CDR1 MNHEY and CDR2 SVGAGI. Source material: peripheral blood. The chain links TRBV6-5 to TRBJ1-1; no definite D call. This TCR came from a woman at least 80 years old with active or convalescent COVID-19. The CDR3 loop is CASRQVTEAFF. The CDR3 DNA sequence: TGTGCCAGCAGGCAGGTCACTGAAGCTTTCTTT.